The next 20 T cell receptor beta chains were all read from a single sample in a study of CD8+ T cells in alopecia areata. In each case, RNA was isolated and then reverse transcribed into cDNA as the sequencing template. The repertoire was sequenced with immunoSEQ multiplex PCR; TCRdb's copy has only in-frame clones and lacks some. The table includes some 200,000 clones, more than 50% detected once. The sample taken for sequencing was CD8+ T cells sorted from blood. The receptors were sampled from a human donor in good health.

The genes are TRBV7-9 and TRBJ2-3; D may match TRBD1 or TRBD2 (5 bases each). The germline gives CDR1 SEHNR, CDR2 FQNEAQ (reference sequence). Trimming pared 8 bases from V and 3 bases from J, leaving 15 bases between. CDR3 size: 14 residues. This CDR3 reads CASLGPGTTDTQYF. The CDR3 DNA follows: TGTGCCAGCCTCGGCCCGGGGACGACAGATACGCAGTATTTT.

In DNA form, the CDR3 reads TGCGCCAGCAGAGGAACGGACAGGGGGAGGACTGAAGCTTTCTTT. This codes for CASRGTDRGRTEAFF. The chain recombines TRBV5-1 with TRBJ1-1, with 10 bases aligning to TRBD1. J was trimmed by 5 bases and V by 5 bases; bases with no gene match: 9. The CDR3 is made up of 15 amino acids. Germline V CDR1 and CDR2: SGHRS, YFSETQ.

This CDR3 reads CASSVAGNPYEQYF. CDR3 sequence (DNA): TGTGCCAGCAGCGTAGCGGGGAATCCATACGAGCAGTACTTC. The rearrangement links TRBV9 to TRBJ2-7; the D gene is possibly TRBD2 (5 bases). Germline V gives CDR1 SGDLS, CDR2 YYNGEE. Trimming took off 0 bases at V and 4 bases at J, with 11 bases between the two ends. This CDR3 has 14 residues.

The V gene is TRBV6-5, the J gene TRBJ1-1, with D perhaps matching TRBD1 (6 bases). Germline loops: CDR1 MNHEY, CDR2 SVGAGI. Trimming removed 5 bases at V and 10 bases at J, with 14 bases between. The CDR3 spans 12 residues. The CDR3 spells CASSPWGAGAFF. The CDR3 DNA reads TGTGCCAGCAGTCCTTGGGGGGCTGGAGCTTTCTTT.

The V call is TRBV4-1, the J call TRBJ2-5; TRBD2 matches at 7 bases. V lost 1 base, J lost 2 bases, and 7 bases stayed unmatched. CDR3 length equals 16 residues. In germline, CDR1 is MGHRA, CDR2 YSYEKL. For the CDR3, the DNA is TGCGCCAGCAGCCAAGGGCGGGGGACGGGGCAAGAGACCCAGTACTTC. Its translation is CASSQGRGTGQETQYF.

The chain recombines TRBV29-1 with TRBJ2-3; D is uncertain. Germline V gives CDR1 SQVTM, CDR2 ANQGSEA. Trimming pared 4 bases from V and 0 bases from J, leaving 8 bases between. This CDR3 has 13 amino acids. The CDR3, as DNA: TGCAGCGTTGCCTTGGGTAGCACAGATACGCAGTATTTT. This gives the protein CSVALGSTDTQYF.

The chain is built from TRBV30 and TRBJ2-7; D unresolved. Germline loops: CDR1 GTSNPN, CDR2 SVGIG (reference sequence). Trimming shortened V by 3 bases and J by 6 bases, and 9 bases separated the two germline ends. This CDR3 has 11 residues. CDR3: CAWSQGSEQYF. The CDR3 DNA sequence: TGTGCCTGGAGCCAAGGGTCCGAGCAGTACTTC. Together with reference TRBV30 and TRBJ2-7, the CDR3 gives the full variable domain: SQTIHQWPATLVQPVGSPLSLECTVEGTSNPNLYWYRQAAGRGLQLLFYSVGIGQISSEVPQNLSASRPQDRQFILSSKKLLLSDSGFYLCAWSQGSEQYFGPGTRLTVT.

J is TRBJ2-6 and V is TRBV29-1; the D is unclear. Looked up from germline, CDR1 is SQVTM and CDR2 is ANQGSEA. The CDR3 length is 17 residues. Trimming pared 4 bases from V and 0 bases from J, leaving 16 bases between. CDR3: CSVVKSDNPSGANVLTF. The DNA for the CDR3 is TGCAGCGTTGTTAAATCTGACAACCCCTCTGGGGCCAACGTCCTGACTTTC.

DNA of the CDR3: TGCGCCAGCAGCCAGACTCGCCAGGGGAACAATCAGCCCCAGCATTTT. Translating it yields CASSQTRQGNNQPQHF. The rearrangement joins TRBV4-1 to TRBJ1-5, with a possible D match to TRBD1 (6 bases). Between the trimmed V and J ends, which lost 3 bases and 3 bases, there was a span of 15 bases. Germline CDR1 is MGHRA and CDR2 is YSYEKL. This CDR3 is built from 16 residues.

The chain links TRBV29-1 to TRBJ2-1; 13 bases match TRBD2. Germline CDR1 SQVTM, CDR2 ANQGSEA. The length of the CDR3 is 14 residues. Germline trimming cut 7 bases from V and 6 bases from J; bases unmatched to any gene: 6. CDR3 in DNA: TGCAGCGGGCTGACTAGCGGGGGGAGCAATGAGCAGTTCTTC. As protein: CSGLTSGGSNEQFF.

The genes are TRBV19 and TRBJ1-1, with D unresolved. The CDR3 contains 14 residues. V lost 3 bases to trimming and J lost 4 bases, with 12 bases between them. CDR1 is LNHDA and CDR2 is SQIVND in the germline V gene (reference sequence). The CDR3 DNA reads TGTGCCAGTAGTATGGGATTAGTCTCCACTGAAGCTTTCTTT. Its translation: CASSMGLVSTEAFF.

The V and J genes are TRBV7-9 and TRBJ1-6; TRBD1 agrees at 7 bases. Trimming at V came to 5 bases and at J to 7 bases, leaving 8 bases not matched to a gene. CDR1 SEHNR and CDR2 FQNEAQ come from the germline V gene (reference sequence). The CDR3 runs to 15 residues. The CDR3 nucleotides read TGTGCCAGCAGCCCATTACAGGGGCGGAATTCACCCCTCCACTTT. This translates into CASSPLQGRNSPLHF. Looking up the rest from reference TRBV7-9 and TRBJ1-6 gives the full variable domain: DTGVSQNPRHKITKRGQNVTFRCDPISEHNRLYWYRQTLGQGPEFLTYFQNEAQLEKSRLLSDRFSAERPKGSFSTLEIQRTEQGDSAMYLCASSPLQGRNSPLHFGNGTRLTVT.

This clone was counted only a few times. This chain joins TRBV29-1 and TRBJ2-2; possibly TRBD1 or TRBD2 for D (5 bases each). The germline V gene encodes CDR1 SQVTM and CDR2 ANQGSEA. The V gene lost 4 bases and the J gene lost 0 bases, with 18 bases spanning the gap. The length of the CDR3 is 17 residues. CDR3 DNA sequence: TGCAGCGTTGGGGCCCACTGGGACCGCGCGAACACCGGGGAGCTGTTTTTT. Its protein is CSVGAHWDRANTGELFF.

The chain has TRBV29-1 and TRBJ1-1; D not resolved. This CDR3 is built from 13 residues. The germline gives CDR1 SQVTM, CDR2 ANQGSEA. V was cut by 5 bases and J by 1 base, with 11 bases left in between. CDR3 sequence: CSVKVDPNTEAFF. CDR3 nucleotide sequence: TGCAGCGTTAAAGTTGATCCGAACACTGAAGCTTTCTTT.

J is TRBJ2-1 and V is TRBV27; TRBD2 might be the D (5 bases). Between the trimmed V and J ends, which lost 5 bases and 8 bases, there was a span of 10 bases. This CDR3 comprises 12 residues. Germline V gives CDR1 MNHEY, CDR2 SMNVEV (reference sequence). The CDR3 reads CASSPPGDEQFF. For the CDR3, the DNA is TGTGCCAGCAGTCCCCCCGGGGATGAGCAGTTCTTC.

The V gene is TRBV4-1, the J gene TRBJ2-5; 10 bases are shared with TRBD2. Trimming removed 4 bases from V and 7 bases from J; junction bases left unmatched: 18. The CDR3 is 18 residues long. The V gene's germline CDR1 is MGHRA and CDR2 YSYEKL. The CDR3 spells CASSRTQSGGADGGTQYF. The CDR3 nucleotides are TGCGCCAGCAGCCGGACCCAAAGCGGGGGGGCCGATGGCGGGACCCAGTACTTC.

V is TRBV7-9 and J is TRBJ1-2; D unclear. Germline V gene data show CDR1 as SEHNR and CDR2 as FQNEAQ (reference sequence). The V and J ends lost 1 base and 6 bases respectively, with 6 bases between them. The CDR3 runs to 12 residues. CDR3 nucleotide sequence: TGTGCCAGCAGCTTAGGGCTCGATGGCTACACCTTC. It is translated as CASSLGLDGYTF. Full variable domain (rest looked up from reference TRBV7-9 and TRBJ1-2): DTGVSQNPRHKITKRGQNVTFRCDPISEHNRLYWYRQTLGQGPEFLTYFQNEAQLEKSRLLSDRFSAERPKGSFSTLEIQRTEQGDSAMYLCASSLGLDGYTFGSGTRLTVV.

This chain joins TRBV19 and TRBJ2-1, with D maybe TRBD1 (6 bases). This CDR3 has 14 amino acids. With 4 bases removed from V and 1 base from J, the gap between germline ends came to 8 bases. CDR1 is LNHDA and CDR2 is SQIVND in the germline V gene (reference sequence). CDR3 nucleotide sequence: TGTGCCAGTAGTACAGGGGAATCCTACAATGAGCAGTTCTTC. Translation: CASSTGESYNEQFF. Filled out from reference TRBV19 and TRBJ2-1, the complete variable domain reads DGGITQSPKYLFRKEGQNVTLSCEQNLNHDAMYWYRQDPGQGLRLIYYSQIVNDFQKGDIAEGYSVSREKKESFPLTVTSAQKNPTAFYLCASSTGESYNEQFFGPGTRLTVL.

The sample holds a few counts of this clone. The chain carries TRBV11-2 and TRBJ1-1; D may be TRBD1 (6 bases). CDR1 is SGHAT, CDR2 FQNNGV, per germline. V shed 8 bases and J shed 4 bases, with 14 bases lying between them. The CDR3 spans 13 residues. Written as DNA, the CDR3 is TGTGCCAGCGAAGTCTCAGGGGTCACTGAAGCTTTCTTT. This encodes CASEVSGVTEAFF.

This clone turned up a few times. The J gene is TRBJ2-7, the V gene TRBV2; D uncertain. This CDR3 has 12 residues. V lost 6 bases and J 0 bases, leaving 6 bases between the germline ends. Germline-derived CDR1 and CDR2 are SNHLY and FYNNEI. The CDR3 is CASSKSSYEQYF. The CDR3 DNA sequence: TGTGCCAGCAGCAAAAGCTCCTACGAGCAGTACTTC. The full variable domain, rest sourced from reference TRBV2 and TRBJ2-7, is EPEVTQTPSHQVTQMGQEVILRCVPISNHLYFYWYRQILGQKVEFLVSFYNNEISEKSEIFDDQFSVERPDGSNFTLKIRSTKLEDSAMYFCASSKSSYEQYFGPGTRLTVT.